The sequence of this TCR beta chain was determined in a study of blood T cell repertoires in COVID-19. CDR3 length: 14 amino acids. V shed 4 bases and J 8 bases; nucleotides not matched to a gene: 3. Germline V lookup: CDR1 LGHNA, CDR2 YNFKEQ. TCRdb's copy holds only in-frame clones and misses some; the assay was immunoSEQ multiplex PCR. The sample consists of roughly 330,000 clones, around 87% of them appearing once. In its sample, this clone was seen many times. The chain links TRBV4-2 to TRBJ1-6, with 9 nucleotides matching TRBD1. The sequenced material came from PBMCs or T cells enriched from blood (not recorded which). The clonotype originates from a young woman who had recovered from COVID-19. The CDR3 loop is CASSPRQGDSPLHF. CDR3 DNA: TGTGCCAGCAGCCCCCGACAGGGGGATTCACCCCTCCACTTT.